These 5 T cell receptor beta chains came from one sample sequenced in a study of identical twins. TCRdb analysed the 5' RACE reads with MiXCR anew, one entry per CDR3 protein. This table holds 200,000 to 250,000 distinct CDR3 sequences, approximately 8% found once. These data also formed part of another study, on yellow fever vaccine responses in identical twins.

The sample consisted of CD8+ T cells sorted from blood. Receptors were obtained from a woman aged 18-29 years in good health.

V usage is TRBV5-6 and J usage is TRBJ2-7; D unresolved. CDR1 is SGHDT and CDR2 is YYEEEE in the germline V gene. Trimming left V 8 bases short and J 5 bases short, with 20 bases between. This CDR3 is built from 14 residues. CDR3 protein: CARGPWPTVHEQYV. As DNA, the CDR3 is TGTGCCAGGGGCCCGTGGCCGACGGTCCACGAGCAGTACGTC.

This clonotype was picked up many times. V usage is TRBV7-9 and J usage is TRBJ2-7; weak D call: TRBD2 (5 bases). The CDR3 length is 11 residues. Between the trimmed V and J ends, which lost 5 bases and 6 bases, there was a span of 8 bases. Germline V gene lookup returns CDR1 SEHNR and CDR2 FQNEAQ (reference sequence). Written as DNA, the CDR3 is TGTGCCAGCAGCGAGGGAAGCGAGCAGTACTTC. This translates into CASSEGSEQYF.

At least ten counts were recorded for this clonotype. The chain recombines TRBV25-1 with TRBJ2-1, with no clear D. V was pared by 1 base and J by 4 bases, with 11 bases between. The germline gives CDR1 MGHDK, CDR2 SYGVNS. This CDR3 region has 15 residues. CDR3 protein: CASSESESVYNEQFF. The DNA for the CDR3 is TGTGCCAGCAGTGAATCTGAGTCCGTTTACAATGAGCAGTTCTTC.

This clonotype showed up just a few times. The chain uses TRBV25-1 and TRBJ1-1, with D hard to call. The CDR3 spans 11 residues. CDR1 is MGHDK and CDR2 is SYGVNS in the germline V gene. V was cut by 6 bases and J by 11 bases, with 13 bases left in between. The CDR3 DNA is TGTGCCAGCAGCTGGTTCGGGAGGGCTTTCTTT. Encoded protein: CASSWFGRAFF.

This clonotype has more than one count but fewer than ten. The conserved closing phenylalanine or tryptophan is absent in this CDR3, likely reflecting a read error. The DNA for the CDR3 is TGCAGTGCTAGCCTTACACTAGCGGGAGAAAATGAGCAGTTCTTG. Its protein product is CSASLTLAGENEQFL. The chain is built from TRBV20-1 and TRBJ2-1; 11 positions match TRBD2. This CDR3 contains 15 residues. V gave up 3 bases and J gave up 7 bases; unmatched junction bases: 8. Germline CDR1 and CDR2: DFQATT and SNEGSKA (reference sequence).